This T cell receptor (beta chain) was sequenced in a study of CD8+CD57+ T cells in acquired aplastic anemia. Profiling of TCR beta VDJ combinations and CDR3 sequences used genomic DNA as template. MiXCR, run by TCRdb on the reads, gives a single entry per CDR3 protein. In the table there are some 42,000 distinct CDR3 sequences, roughly 65% of which are singletons. The CDR3 covers 14 residues. Looked up from germline, CDR1 is SGHVS and CDR2 is FNYEAQ. J was trimmed by 2 bases and V by 2 bases; bases with no gene match: 2. Input material: sorted CD4+, CD8+, or CD8+CD57+ T cells (not recorded which) from PBMCs. The receptor's source is a human donor in good health, serving as a control. This chain uses TRBV7-6 with TRBJ2-5; TRBD1 aligns across 7 bases. The CDR3 is CASSLQGQQETQYF. The CDR3 DNA is TGTGCCAGCAGCTTACAGGGACAGCAAGAGACCCAGTACTTC.